This T cell receptor (beta chain) was captured by sequencing in a study of blood T cell repertoires in COVID-19. The wider study: Acute and convalescent COVID-19 samples came from the United States, Italy and Spain. PBMCs, B-cell-depleted T cells, or T cells provided the cDNA or gDNA that made up the material.

The CDR3 has 15 residues. V shed 4 bases, J shed 0 bases, and the junction held 3 bases outside the gene matches. CDR1 SGHRS and CDR2 YFSETQ come from the germline V gene. In the original workflow: The authors estimated nucleated cell counts from reference gene primer amplification. The protocol was immunoSEQ multiplex PCR, while the TCRdb copy is restricted to in-frame clones and leaves out a portion. V and J calls and clone size are copied from that table; D and trimming were computed from the DNA. Among approximately 150,000 clones listed, roughly nine tenths were seen once. The chain employs TRBV5-1 and TRBJ2-3, with 9 nucleotides matching TRBD2. Sequenced material: peripheral blood. This clonotype was obtained from a woman aged 55-70 years with active COVID-19. The CDR3 nucleotides are TGCGCCAGCAGCCTGACTAGCGGAAGCACAGATACGCAGTATTTT. This encodes CASSLTSGSTDTQYF. The full variable domain, completed using reference TRBV5-1 and TRBJ2-3, is KAGVTQTPRYLIKTRGQQVTLSCSPISGHRSVSWYQQTPGQGLQFLFEYFSETQRNKGNFPGRFSGRQFSNSRSEMNVSTLELGDSALYLCASSLTSGSTDTQYFGPGTRLTVL.